Included here is one T cell receptor (beta chain) sequence, with context. The data derive from a study of CD4+ T cells in melanoma. Here immunoSEQ multiplex PCR was the method, and the copy in TCRdb shows in-frame clones only, minus some. The table has over 130,000 clones, over 90% seen once. Per germline, CDR1 MGHRA and CDR2 YSYEKL. This CDR3 region has 15 residues. V lost 0 bases to trimming and J lost 3 bases; unmatched junction nucleotides: 5. The chain joins TRBV4-1 to TRBJ2-7; TRBD1 matches 7 bases. The sequence was obtained from a human donor with melanoma. The CDR3 DNA reads TGCGCCAGCAGCCAAGACGGGACAGTCCGCTACGAGCAGTACTTC. This gives the protein CASSQDGTVRYEQYF.